The 14 T cell receptor beta chains presented below share a single source sample, sequenced in a study of spatial heterogeneity in lung cancer. TCRdb reprocessed the 5' RACE reads via MiXCR and lists one record per CDR3 protein. The sample holds 48,000 or so distinct CDR3 sequences, roughly 5% seen once. As for time point: sample taken at primary tumor resection. The source material was PBMCs, sampled at surgery. The source of these receptors is a male donor with early-stage non-small cell lung cancer.

This clonotype was counted many times. V is TRBV6-1 and J is TRBJ2-6; D might be TRBD1 (6 bases). This CDR3 contains 20 residues. Germline CDR1 reads MNHNS; CDR2 reads SASEGT. V was clipped by 5 bases and J by 0 bases, with 23 bases between them. CDR3 residues: CASSHKRPQGSNSGANVLTF. CDR3 coding DNA: TGTGCCAGCAGTCATAAAAGGCCACAGGGATCTAACTCTGGGGCCAACGTCCTGACTTTC.

This clonotype was seen many times. This chain joins TRBV20-1 and TRBJ2-1, with 10 positions matching TRBD2. V shed 5 bases, J shed 0 bases, and the junction held 10 bases outside the gene matches. The CDR3 has 17 residues. Germline assignment: CDR1 DFQATT and CDR2 SNEGSKA (reference sequence). The CDR3 region has the DNA TGCAGTGCTTTTTACTGGACTAGCGGACGCTCCTACAATGAGCAGTTCTTC. The encoded protein is CSAFYWTSGRSYNEQFF.

Comments on this clonotype: The junction and the germline gene differ at one end; a read error may be behind it. In DNA, the CDR3 is TGTGCCAGCAGCCAGCGGACAGGGGCCACAGATACGCCGTATTTT. Residues: CASSQRTGATDTPYF. This rearrangement joins TRBV7-2 to TRBJ2-3; 9 bases fit TRBD1. From germline, CDR1 is SGHTA and CDR2 FQGNSA. The CDR3 loop spans 15 amino acids.

This clonotype was seen ten or more times. The rearrangement links TRBV7-2 to TRBJ2-3, with a possible D match to TRBD2 (6 bases). V was clipped by 7 bases and J by 4 bases, with 15 bases between them. Germline CDR1 and CDR2: SGHTA and FQGNSA. This CDR3 comprises 14 residues. CDR3 residues: CASNPASASDTQYF. The DNA for the CDR3 is TGTGCCAGCAATCCGGCTAGCGCTTCAGATACGCAGTATTTT.

In its sample, this clonotype was seen once. The chain uses TRBV9 and TRBJ2-5; 10 bases are shared with TRBD2. V was clipped by 3 bases and J by 2 bases; unmatched bases: 10. CDR3 length equals 17 residues. Germline loops: CDR1 SGDLS, CDR2 YYNGEE. Here the CDR3 reads CASSAEITSGVQETQYF. For the CDR3, the DNA is TGTGCCAGCAGCGCTGAAATAACTAGCGGGGTTCAAGAGACCCAGTACTTC.

In this sample, this clonotype turned up many times. The genes are TRBV29-1 and TRBJ2-5; tentative D call: TRBD2 (6 bases). The CDR3 is 16 amino acids. CDR1 and CDR2 from the germline V gene are SQVTM and ANQGSEA. The V end was cut by 3 bases, the J end by 2 bases, with 19 bases between. The CDR3 bases are TGCAGCGTTGATCAAATGGGCGGGGCAGAACAAGAGACCCAGTACTTC. It specifies CSVDQMGGAEQETQYF.

This clonotype showed up many times. The chain combines TRBV6-2 or TRBV6-3 with TRBJ2-3, with TRBD2 matching 9 bases. The germline V gene encodes CDR1 MNHEY and CDR2 SVGEGT. With 7 bases clipped from V and 4 bases from J, the junction kept 9 bases outside the gene matches. This CDR3 has 15 amino acids. CDR3 in DNA: TGTGCCAGCATCCCGGGAGGCGGGAGGGCAGATACGCAGTATTTT. Its protein product is CASIPGGGRADTQYF.

This clonotype was counted at least ten times. V gene TRBV12-3 or TRBV12-4 combines with J gene TRBJ2-7, with D possibly matching TRBD2 (6 bases). The CDR3 loop spans 15 amino acids. The V gene lost 6 bases and the J gene lost 0 bases, with 15 bases spanning the gap. The CDR3 sequence: CASSRFAGSSYEQYF. The CDR3 bases are TGTGCCAGCAGCCGCTTCGCGGGGAGCTCCTACGAGCAGTACTTC.

This clonotype has at least ten counts. The chain has TRBV5-5 and TRBJ2-7; 8 positions agree with TRBD2. Germline-derived CDR1 and CDR2 are SGHKS and YYEKEE (reference sequence). V shed 7 bases and J 3 bases; nucleotides not matched to a gene: 12. The CDR3 runs to 15 residues. The CDR3 sequence: CASCPAGGGNYEQYF. In nucleotides, the CDR3 is TGTGCCAGCTGCCCGGCGGGGGGCGGAAACTACGAGCAGTACTTC.

Ten or more counts support this clonotype. The V gene is TRBV6-2 or TRBV6-3, the J gene TRBJ2-7, with 16 bases that match TRBD2. This CDR3 is 20 amino acids long. V lost 6 bases, J lost 3 bases, and 17 bases stayed unmatched. The germline CDR1 and CDR2 sequences are MNHEY and SVGEGT. CDR3 nucleotides: TGTGCCAGCAGCCCGCGGGGACTAGCGGGAGGGCCTCCTCCGTACTACGAGCAGTACTTC. This encodes CASSPRGLAGGPPPYYEQYF.

Concerning this clonotype itself: This is likely a read error, given that the CDR3 carries no conserved phenylalanine or tryptophan at its end. The rearrangement uses TRBV2 and TRBJ2-1; TRBD2 matches at 9 bases. The CDR3 spans 16 residues. V lost 5 bases, J lost 0 bases, and 5 bases stayed unmatched. Germline V CDR1 and CDR2: SNHLY, FYNNEI. The CDR3 is CASSWLAGVSYNEQFL. For the CDR3, the DNA is TGTGCCAGCAGTTGGTTAGCGGGAGTCTCCTACAATGAGCAGTTCCTC.

This clonotype has ten or more counts. The chain recombines TRBV20-1 with TRBJ1-2, with a tentative D call TRBD1 (6 bases). CDR3 size: 12 residues. V lost 3 bases and J 4 bases, leaving 9 bases between the germline ends. Germline CDR1 and CDR2: DFQATT and SNEGSKA (reference sequence). Written as DNA, the CDR3 is TGCAGTGCTAGGGACAGCATCTATGGCTACACCTTC. It translates to CSARDSIYGYTF.

This clonotype occurred many times. The chain recombines TRBV6-2 or TRBV6-3 with TRBJ1-5, with a weak D call TRBD1 (5 bases). The germline V and J ends were trimmed by 2 bases and 0 bases, with 8 bases remaining between them. The CDR3 runs to 15 residues. In germline, CDR1 is MNHEY, CDR2 SVGEGT. The CDR3 sequence: CASSYETDSNQPQHF. The DNA of the CDR3 is TGTGCCAGCAGTTACGAGACAGATAGCAATCAGCCCCAGCATTTT.

This clonotype was counted many times. V usage is TRBV18 and J usage is TRBJ2-2, with 7 nucleotides matching TRBD2. J lost 6 bases, V lost 3 bases, and 7 bases had no gene match. CDR1 KGHSH and CDR2 LQKENI come from the germline V gene. The CDR3 consists of 15 residues. CDR3 in DNA: TGTGCCAGCTCACCGGGGGGGAGCTCCGCCGGGGAGCTGTTTTTT. Encoded protein: CASSPGGSSAGELFF.